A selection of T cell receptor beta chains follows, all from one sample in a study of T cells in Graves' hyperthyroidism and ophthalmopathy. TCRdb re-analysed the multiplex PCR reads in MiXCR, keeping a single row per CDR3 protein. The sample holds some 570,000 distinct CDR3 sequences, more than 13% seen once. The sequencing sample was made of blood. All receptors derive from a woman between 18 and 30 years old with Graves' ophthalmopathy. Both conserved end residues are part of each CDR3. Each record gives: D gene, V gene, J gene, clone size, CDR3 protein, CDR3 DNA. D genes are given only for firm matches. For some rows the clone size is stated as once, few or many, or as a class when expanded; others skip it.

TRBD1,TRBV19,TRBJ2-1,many,CASSAGTGHYNEQFF,TGTGCCAGTAGCGCCGGGACAGGACACTACAATGAGCAGTTCTTC
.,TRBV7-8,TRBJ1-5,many,CASSLAGRHQPQHF,TGTGCCAGCAGCTTAGCAGGGAGACATCAGCCCCAGCATTTT
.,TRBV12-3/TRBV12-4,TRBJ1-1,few,CASSYLVNTEAFF,TGTGCCAGCAGTTACTTAGTGAACACTGAAGCTTTCTTT
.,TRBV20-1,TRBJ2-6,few,CSARDPRGLGSGANVLTF,TGCAGTGCTAGAGATCCGCGGGGGCTGGGCTCTGGGGCCAACGTCCTGACTTTC
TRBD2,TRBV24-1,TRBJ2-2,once,CATSDLRLAGGDGELFF,TGTGCCACCAGTGATCTTCGACTAGCGGGAGGTGACGGGGAGCTGTTTTTT
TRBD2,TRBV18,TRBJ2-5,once,CASSPGLLLGTQYF,TGTGCCAGCTCACCGGGACTATTGCTAGGGACCCAGTACTTC
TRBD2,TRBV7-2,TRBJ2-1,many,CASSFRGRSTYNEQFF,TGTGCCAGCAGCTTCCGCGGGAGGTCTACCTACAATGAGCAGTTCTTC
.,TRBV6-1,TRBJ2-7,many,CASSSGGPFYEQYF,TGTGCCAGCAGTTCCGGGGGCCCTTTCTACGAGCAGTACTTC
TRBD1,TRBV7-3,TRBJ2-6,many,CASSMAGGSGANVLTF,TGTGCCAGCAGCATGGCAGGGGGCAGTGGGGCCAACGTCCTGACTTTC
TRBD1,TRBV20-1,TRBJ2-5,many,CSARDSGRGWETQYF,TGCAGTGCTAGAGATAGTGGCAGGGGGTGGGAGACCCAGTACTTC
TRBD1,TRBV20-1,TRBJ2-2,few,CSARDYRQGARITGELFF,TGCAGTGCTAGAGATTATAGGCAGGGGGCGCGTATCACCGGGGAGCTGTTTTTT
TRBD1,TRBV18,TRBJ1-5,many,CASSPQPGGADQPQHF,TGTGCCAGCTCACCACAGCCAGGGGGCGCGGATCAGCCCCAGCATTTT
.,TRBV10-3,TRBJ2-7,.,CAISDGGMSSYGQYF,TGTGCCATCAGTGATGGCGGGATGAGCTCCTACGGGCAGTACTTC
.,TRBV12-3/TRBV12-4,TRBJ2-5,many,CASSFREIRETQYF,TGTGCCAGCAGTTTCAGGGAAATAAGAGAGACCCAGTACTTC
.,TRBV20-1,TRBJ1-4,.,CSATHQASTNEKLFF,TGCAGTGCTACACACCAGGCTTCAACTAATGAAAAACTGTTTTTT
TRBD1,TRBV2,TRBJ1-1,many,CASRRTGADTEAFF,TGTGCCAGCAGGAGGACAGGCGCGGACACTGAAGCTTTCTTT
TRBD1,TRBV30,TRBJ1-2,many,CAWSQGASYGYTF,TGTGCCTGGAGTCAGGGGGCTAGCTATGGCTACACCTTC
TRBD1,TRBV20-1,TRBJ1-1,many,CSARGTGGRNTEAFF,TGCAGTGCTAGAGGGACAGGGGGCAGGAACACTGAAGCTTTCTTT
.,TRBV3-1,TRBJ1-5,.,CASSQGGSSGGQPQHF,TGTGCCAGCAGCCAAGGAGGTTCGTCTGGCGGTCAGCCCCAGCATTTT
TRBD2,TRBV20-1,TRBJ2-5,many,CSARDGREGPETQYF,TGCAGTGCTAGAGATGGGCGGGAGGGCCCAGAGACCCAGTACTTC
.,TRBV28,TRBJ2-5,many,CASSRYETQYF,TGTGCCAGCAGTCGGTACGAGACCCAGTACTTC
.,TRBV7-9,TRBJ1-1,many,CASSLQGSSEAFF,TGTGCCAGCAGCTTGCAGGGCTCCTCTGAAGCTTTCTTT
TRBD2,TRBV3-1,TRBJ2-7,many,CASSRLAGLVSEQYF,TGTGCCAGCAGCCGCCTAGCGGGATTAGTGTCTGAGCAGTACTTC
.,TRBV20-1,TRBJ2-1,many,CSASDNNEQFF,TGCAGTGCTAGCGACAACAATGAGCAGTTCTTC
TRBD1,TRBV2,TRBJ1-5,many,CASSQQGADQPQHF,TGTGCCAGCAGTCAACAGGGGGCGGACCAGCCCCAGCATTTT
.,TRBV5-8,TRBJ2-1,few,CASSLSKLSYNEQFF,TGTGCCAGCAGCTTATCGAAGCTCTCCTACAATGAGCAGTTCTTC
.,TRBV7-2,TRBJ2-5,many,CASSLAGLELYF,TGTGCCAGCAGCTTAGCGGGGCTAGAACTGTACTTC
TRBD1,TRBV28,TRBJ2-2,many,CASATGVTGELFF,TGTGCCAGCGCCACAGGGGTCACCGGGGAGCTGTTTTTT
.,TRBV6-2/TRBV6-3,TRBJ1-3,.,CASRHAWEISGNTIYF,TGTGCCAGCAGACACGCATGGGAGATCTCTGGAAACACCATATATTTT
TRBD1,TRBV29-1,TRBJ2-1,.,CSVEGTGTYNEQFF,TGCAGCGTTGAAGGGACAGGAACCTACAATGAGCAGTTCTTC
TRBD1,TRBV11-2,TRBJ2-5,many,CASSLTLDRGTETQYF,TGTGCCAGCAGCTTAACCTTGGACAGGGGAACAGAGACCCAGTACTTC